What follows describes a single T cell receptor beta chain. Its antigen remains unidentified. Germline loops: CDR1 LNHNV, CDR2 YYDKDF (reference sequence). The V end lost 3 bases, the J end lost 4 bases, and 21 bases lay between the germline ends. CDR3 length: 17 amino acids. Inclusion required at least two post-ART and at least one pre-ART PBMC samples. There were no participants with HIV treated outside the United States. This sample is part of a study of long-term antiretroviral therapy in people with HIV. At survey level, the immunoSEQ assay was run in its v3.0 version. Data came from immunoSEQ multiplex PCR; TCRdb stores just in-frame clones and leaves some out. This sample yields roughly 42,000 clones, of which about 89% are seen a single time; roughly 4.9% belongs to the top ten. Points from the study as a whole: Blood obtained between about 2004 and 2017 may reflect older ART regimens. The data indicate that diversity increased after ART but remained below transplant donor controls.

The sequence was collected from a woman aged 50 to 60 with HIV. Source: unsorted PBMCs, taken 0.1 years before starting antiretroviral therapy. V gene TRBV15 combines with J gene TRBJ2-5, with D perhaps being TRBD1 or TRBD2 (5 bases each). The CDR3 DNA reads as TGTGCCACCAGCAGTCCTCCGGGGTCAGGGTTCTCAGAGACCCAGTACTTC. Translated: CATSSPPGSGFSETQYF.